This entry is about one T cell receptor (beta chain). The data derive from a study of PD-1 blockade in mismatch repair-deficient tumors. This CDR3 has 15 residues. V lost 4 bases and J lost 3; bases outside the gene matches: 7. Germline values: CDR1 MNHNS, CDR2 SASEGT. TCRdb's copy holds only in-frame clones and misses some; the assay was immunoSEQ multiplex PCR. The repertoire has 25,000 to 30,000 clones, 70% to 85% of them found once; the top ten carry approximately 3.1%. This TCR derives from an adult with mismatch repair-deficient cancer. The chain is built from TRBV6-1 and TRBJ2-7; 9 bases are shared with TRBD1. The material was PBMCs, obtained before pembrolizumab treatment. The CDR3 nucleotides are TGTGCCAGCAGTGTTCGGGGGGACAGGGACTACGAGCAGTACTTC. It translates to CASSVRGDRDYEQYF.